The next 32 T cell receptor beta chains were all read from a single sample in a study of cytomegalovirus exposure and HLA in healthy donors. Amplification used 60 Vbeta primers and 13 Jbeta primers. The table came from immunoSEQ multiplex PCR; TCRdb's copy has only in-frame clones and leaves some out. Here the sample spans about 180,000 clones, roughly 75% being singletons. Sequencing input: PBMCs. All receptors derive from a woman in her forties or fifties in good health and CMV-seropositive.

The chain combines TRBV11-1 with TRBJ2-5; D might be TRBD2 (6 bases). V dropped 3 bases and J dropped 4 bases, with 15 bases sitting between them. CDR1 and CDR2 from the germline V gene are SGHAT and FQDESV (reference sequence). The CDR3 runs to 15 residues. The CDR3 nucleotides read TGTGCCAGCAGCTTCCGACTAGAGGGGACAGAGACCCAGTACTTC. Translating gives CASSFRLEGTETQYF.

The CDR3 region has the DNA TGTGCCAGCAGCCCCGGGACTAGCGGGAGTATCGCCTACGAGCAGTACTTC. Its protein product is CASSPGTSGSIAYEQYF. V usage is TRBV7-8 and J usage is TRBJ2-7; 14 positions match TRBD2. Germline CDR1 is SGHVS and CDR2 is FQNEAQ. With V trimmed by 5 bases and J by 2 bases, 8 bases remained unmatched. The CDR3 extends over 17 amino acids.

The chain is built from TRBV2 and TRBJ1-4; 8 bases match TRBD1. This CDR3 contains 15 residues. Germline lookup yields CDR1 SNHLY and CDR2 FYNNEI. V dropped 4 bases and J dropped 4; count of bases not matched to a gene: 5. The CDR3 coding sequence is TGTGCCAGCAGTGCTGAAGACAGGGGTAATGAAAAACTGTTTTTT. Translating gives CASSAEDRGNEKLFF.

The chain combines TRBV7-9 with TRBJ2-6; maybe TRBD2 (7 bases). This CDR3 contains 15 residues. In germline, CDR1 is SEHNR, CDR2 FQNEAQ (reference sequence). V lost 4 bases and J lost 4, with 11 bases in between. The CDR3 is CASSSGGSGANVLTF. The CDR3 DNA sequence: TGTGCCAGCAGCTCGGGGGGCTCCGGGGCCAACGTCCTGACTTTC.

The gene calls are TRBV20-1 and TRBJ1-2, with D maybe TRBD1 (5 bases). The CDR3 consists of 11 residues. The V gene lost 3 bases and the J gene lost 11 bases, with 13 bases spanning the gap. Germline V gives CDR1 DFQATT, CDR2 SNEGSKA (reference sequence). CDR3 bases: TGCAGTGCTAGTCCGGGACTTACTTACACCTTC. This gives the protein CSASPGLTYTF.

The rearrangement joins TRBV25-1 to TRBJ1-3; TRBD1 is a possible D gene (5 bases). The CDR3 covers 12 residues. V was pared by 4 bases and J by 10 bases, with 11 bases between. Germline CDR1 MGHDK, CDR2 SYGVNS. The CDR3 spells CASSAGGWTIYF. The DNA of the CDR3 is TGTGCCAGCAGTGCCGGGGGTTGGACCATATATTTT.

The V call is TRBV7-2, the J call TRBJ2-2; 8 bases map to TRBD1. The CDR3 runs to 17 residues. Per germline, CDR1 SGHTA and CDR2 FQGNSA. With V trimmed by 5 bases and J by 3 bases, 11 bases remained unmatched. CDR3 sequence reads: CASSPRQGRLYTGELFF. In DNA form, the CDR3 reads TGTGCCAGCAGCCCCCGACAGGGGCGGTTGTACACCGGGGAGCTGTTTTTT.

The chain couples TRBV7-8 to TRBJ2-6; D is unresolved. This CDR3 is 14 amino acids long. Germline V gene data show CDR1 as SGHVS and CDR2 as FQNEAQ. V lost 3 bases to trimming and J lost 5 bases, with 8 bases between them. The chain's CDR3 is CASSLMAWANVLTF. DNA of the CDR3: TGTGCCAGCAGCTTGATGGCCTGGGCCAACGTCCTGACTTTC.

This chain connects TRBV7-8 to TRBJ2-5; the D gene is possibly TRBD1 (5 bases). The germline gives CDR1 SGHVS, CDR2 FQNEAQ. The CDR3 runs to 16 residues. Trimming removed 2 bases at V and 2 bases at J, with 15 bases between. This CDR3 is CASSLIPSRTQETQYF. The DNA for the CDR3 is TGTGCCAGCAGCTTAATACCCTCTCGGACACAAGAGACCCAGTACTTC.

The rearrangement joins TRBV4-1 to TRBJ2-5; the match to TRBD1 covers 12 bases. The CDR3 extends over 15 amino acids. Trimming took 3 bases from V and 7 from J; bases not matched to a gene: 6. CDR1 is MGHRA and CDR2 is YSYEKL in the germline V gene. CDR3 residues: CASSHLGQGAWTQYF. The CDR3 coding sequence is TGCGCCAGCAGCCACCTGGGACAGGGGGCATGGACCCAGTACTTC.

This CDR3 reads CASSFSGDSNQPQHF. The CDR3 DNA is TGTGCCAGCAGTTTTTCAGGGGACAGCAATCAGCCCCAGCATTTT. The chain links TRBV6-6 to TRBJ1-5; a possible D gene is TRBD1 (6 bases). Germline V lookup: CDR1 MNHNY, CDR2 SVGAGI (reference sequence). This CDR3 has 15 amino acids. V was shortened by 4 bases and J by 1 base, with 11 bases between the two germline ends.

The chain joins TRBV18 to TRBJ1-1; 12 nucleotides match TRBD1. Germline CDR1 reads KGHSH; CDR2 reads LQKENI. Trimming at V came to 8 bases and at J to 2 bases, leaving 6 bases not matched to a gene. The CDR3 is made up of 15 amino acids. CDR3 in DNA: TGTGCCAGCACGGGACAGGGGGCATTTAACACTGAAGCTTTCTTT. Translating it yields CASTGQGAFNTEAFF.

This clone was recorded a few times. V is TRBV7-2 and J is TRBJ1-2; tentative D call: TRBD1 (5 bases). The CDR3 is 16 residues long. Germline V lookup: CDR1 SGHTA, CDR2 FQGNSA. V was trimmed by 5 bases and J by 2 bases, leaving 18 bases between them. The CDR3 is CASSQWGVAGNYGYTF. In DNA form, the CDR3 reads TGTGCCAGCAGCCAATGGGGGGTGGCGGGAAACTATGGCTACACCTTC.

The chain joins TRBV6-1 to TRBJ1-1; 7 bases are a match to TRBD1. The CDR3 has 13 residues. V dropped 5 bases and J dropped 2; count of bases not matched to a gene: 2. In germline, CDR1 is MNHNS, CDR2 SASEGT. The CDR3 here is CASSRTGNTEAFF. For the CDR3, the DNA is TGTGCCAGCAGTAGGACAGGAAACACTGAAGCTTTCTTT.

V gene TRBV5-1 combines with J gene TRBJ2-5; TRBD2 aligns across 13 bases. This CDR3 comprises 15 residues. Germline trimming cut 4 bases from V and 5 bases from J; bases unmatched to any gene: 5. Germline V gives CDR1 SGHRS, CDR2 YFSETQ. The CDR3 sequence is CASSPLAGGVETQYF. CDR3 bases: TGCGCCAGCAGCCCACTAGCGGGAGGGGTGGAGACCCAGTACTTC.

The rearrangement uses TRBV9 and TRBJ1-2; possibly TRBD1 for D (6 bases). The CDR3 has 12 residues. Germline loops: CDR1 SGDLS, CDR2 YYNGEE. The V gene lost 3 bases and the J gene lost 8 bases, with 11 bases spanning the gap. The CDR3: CASSDRASGYTF. CDR3 sequence (DNA): TGTGCCAGCAGCGACAGGGCTTCCGGCTACACCTTC. Full variable domain (remainder filled in from reference TRBV9 and TRBJ1-2): DSGVTQTPKHLITATGQRVTLRCSPRSGDLSVYWYQQSLDQGLQFLIQYYNGEERAKGNILERFSAQQFPDLHSELNLSSLELGDSALYFCASSDRASGYTFGSGTRLTVV.

This chain links TRBV7-6 with TRBJ2-3; 8 nucleotides line up with TRBD2. Germline lookup yields CDR1 SGHVS and CDR2 FNYEAQ. The CDR3 runs to 14 residues. The V gene end was trimmed by 5 bases and the J gene end by 0 bases; junction bases not matched to a gene: 1. The CDR3 loop is CASSPSGSTDTQYF. The CDR3, as DNA: TGTGCCAGCAGCCCTAGCGGGAGCACAGATACGCAGTATTTT. Combining the CDR3 with reference TRBV7-6 and TRBJ2-3 gives the whole variable domain GAGVSQSPRYKVTKRGQDVALRCDPISGHVSLYWYRQALGQGPEFLTYFNYEAQQDKSGLPNDRFSAERPEGSISTLTIQRTEQRDSAMYRCASSPSGSTDTQYFGPGTRLTVL.

V gene TRBV19 combines with J gene TRBJ2-3; TRBD2 agrees at 8 bases. This CDR3 has 13 residues. Per germline, CDR1 LNHDA and CDR2 SQIVND (reference sequence). Trimming removed 5 bases from V and 10 bases from J; junction bases left unmatched: 8. This chain's CDR3 is CASSGLAGQAQYF. The CDR3 DNA follows: TGTGCCAGTAGTGGACTAGCCGGCCAAGCGCAGTATTTT.

The V call is TRBV4-2, the J call TRBJ2-2; the D gene is possibly TRBD2 (6 bases). V was cut by 0 bases and J by 1 base, with 9 bases left in between. Germline CDR1 LGHNA, CDR2 YNFKEQ. This CDR3 contains 16 residues. The CDR3 here is CASSQEGGRNTGELFF. The CDR3 DNA reads as TGTGCCAGCAGCCAAGAGGGGGGTAGGAACACCGGGGAGCTGTTTTTT.

This sequence joins TRBV27 and TRBJ2-2; 7 bases are a match to TRBD2. Germline assignment: CDR1 MNHEY and CDR2 SMNVEV (reference sequence). The CDR3 spans 18 residues. V lost 5 bases, J lost 5 bases, and 17 bases stayed unmatched. CDR3 bases: TGTGCCAGCAGTCAACCGGGACGGGGGAGGGTGTTGACCGGGGAGCTGTTTTTT. Amino acids: CASSQPGRGRVLTGELFF.

As concerns this clone: The junction shows a germline mismatch at one end, possibly a read error. V is TRBV7-7 and J is TRBJ2-1; TRBD1 matches at 8 bases. Germline lookup yields CDR1 SSHAT and CDR2 FNYEAQ (reference sequence). The CDR3 is 15 residues long. The CDR3 here is CASSSGRGPYNEQFF. The DNA for the CDR3 is TGTGCTAGCAGCTCCGGCAGGGGGCCCTACAATGAGCAGTTCTTC.

The chain combines TRBV7-9 with TRBJ2-3; D unclear. V was trimmed by 1 base and J by 2 bases, leaving 10 bases between them. CDR3 length equals 15 residues. Germline V CDR1 and CDR2: SEHNR, FQNEAQ (reference sequence). CDR3 nucleotide sequence: TGTGCCAGCAGCTTAGACAGCCACGACACAGATACGCAGTATTTT. Protein product: CASSLDSHDTDTQYF.

This clone was detected only a few times. The chain employs TRBV6-1 and TRBJ2-1; D is undetermined. The CDR3 runs to 12 residues. The germline CDR1 and CDR2 sequences are MNHNS and SASEGT. V lost 7 bases and J lost 5, with 9 bases in between. Written as DNA, the CDR3 is TGTGCCAGCATAGAAGCCAACAATGAGCAGTTCTTC. It yields the protein CASIEANNEQFF.

This clone turned up a few times. The chain has TRBV7-9 and TRBJ1-1; D is ambiguous. The CDR3 spans 13 residues. In germline, CDR1 is SEHNR, CDR2 FQNEAQ (reference sequence). Trimming stripped 8 bases from V and 0 bases from J, with 10 bases between. DNA for the CDR3: TGTGCCAGCCGTCATAGCATGAACACTGAAGCTTTCTTT. Translating it yields CASRHSMNTEAFF.

The genes are TRBV4-3 and TRBJ2-4; TRBD1 is a possible D gene (5 bases). Trimming removed 5 bases from V and 0 bases from J, with 29 bases in between. The V gene's germline CDR1 is LGHNA and CDR2 YSLEER. This CDR3 has 21 amino acids. The CDR3 region is CASSSSPFQGRVGLAKNIQYF. CDR3 in DNA: TGCGCCAGCAGCTCAAGCCCATTCCAGGGTAGGGTGGGTTTAGCCAAAAACATTCAGTACTTC.

There are a few counts of this clone. The chain carries TRBV7-8 and TRBJ2-7, with 11 bases lining up with TRBD2. Trimming removed 5 bases from V and 12 bases from J; junction bases left unmatched: 18. Germline V gene lookup returns CDR1 SGHVS and CDR2 FQNEAQ. The CDR3 loop spans 16 amino acids. The CDR3 sequence is CASSPGTSGAGAPPYF. The CDR3 DNA sequence: TGTGCCAGCAGCCCCGGGACTAGCGGCGCGGGAGCTCCGCCGTACTTC.

V and J are TRBV6-1 and TRBJ2-1; D is undetermined. V lost 6 bases, J lost 7 bases, and 7 bases lay in between. The germline V gene has CDR1 MNHNS and CDR2 SASEGT. The CDR3 contains 11 residues. This CDR3 reads CASSLLNEQFF. As DNA, the CDR3 is TGTGCCAGCAGCCTGTTGAATGAGCAGTTCTTC.

Written as DNA, the CDR3 is TGTGCCAGCTCACCACCGGGACAGGGGGGCACCGGGGAGCTGTTTTTT. Its translation is CASSPPGQGGTGELFF. The chain uses TRBV18 and TRBJ2-2; 11 nucleotides agree with TRBD1. This CDR3 is 16 amino acids long. CDR1 and CDR2 from the germline V gene are KGHSH and LQKENI. V gave up 0 bases and J gave up 4 bases; unmatched junction bases: 1.

The rearrangement links TRBV7-2 to TRBJ1-3; TRBD1 aligns across 7 bases. The CDR3 is made up of 15 amino acids. Germline V gives CDR1 SGHTA, CDR2 FQGNSA. With 1 base clipped from V and 2 bases from J, the junction kept 2 bases outside the gene matches. The CDR3 DNA follows: TGTGCCAGCAGCTTAGTTGGGACAGCTGGAAACACCATATATTTT. It codes for CASSLVGTAGNTIYF.

As regards this clone: The same CDR3 can be traced to other DNA sequences in this sample. The chain employs TRBV28 and TRBJ1-2; possibly TRBD1 for D (5 bases). The length of the CDR3 is 13 residues. Trimming removed 3 bases from V and 5 bases from J, with 10 bases in between. Germline loops: CDR1 MDHEN, CDR2 SYDVKM. CDR3 loop: CASSLGQGYGYTF. The CDR3, as DNA: TGTGCCAGCAGTTTGGGGCAGGGATATGGCTACACCTTC.

J is TRBJ2-5 and V is TRBV7-2; TRBD2 aligns across 10 bases. The J call is uncertain, as TRBJ2-7 better fits the DNA end. Germline CDR1 SGHTA, CDR2 FQGNSA. This CDR3 comprises 15 residues. CDR3: CASSLSGTSVYEQYF. CDR3 DNA sequence: TGTGCCAGCAGCCTGTCCGGGACTAGCGTATACGAGCAGTACTTC.

J is TRBJ2-7 and V is TRBV28; D call uncertain. CDR1 and CDR2 from the germline V gene are MDHEN and SYDVKM. With 5 bases removed from V and 6 bases from J, the gap between germline ends came to 8 bases. The CDR3 sequence is 11 residues long. The CDR3 sequence: CASSLRVEQYF. The CDR3 DNA follows: TGTGCCAGCAGTCTCCGAGTCGAGCAGTACTTC.